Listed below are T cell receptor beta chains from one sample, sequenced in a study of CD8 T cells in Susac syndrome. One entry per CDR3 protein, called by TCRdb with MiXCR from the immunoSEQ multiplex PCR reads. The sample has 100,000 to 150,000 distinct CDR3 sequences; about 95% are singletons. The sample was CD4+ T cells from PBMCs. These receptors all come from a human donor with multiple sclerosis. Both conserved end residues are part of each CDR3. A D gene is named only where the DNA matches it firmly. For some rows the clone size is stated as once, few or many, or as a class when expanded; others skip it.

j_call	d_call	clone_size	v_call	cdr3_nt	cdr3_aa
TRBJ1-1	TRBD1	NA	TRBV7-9	TGTGCCAGCACCACCGGGACAGCAAACCTCATGAACACTGAAGCTTTCTTT	CASTTGTANLMNTEAFF
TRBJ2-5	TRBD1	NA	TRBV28	TGTGCCAGCAGTTCTTCCGGGACAGGGATGAAAGAGACCCAGTACTTC	CASSSSGTGMKETQYF
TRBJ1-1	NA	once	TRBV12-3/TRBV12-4	TGTGCCAGCAGTTTTCAGGGCCAGAACACTGAAGCTTTCTTT	CASSFQGQNTEAFF
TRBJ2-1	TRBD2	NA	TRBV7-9	TGTGCCAGCACGGCCTACCAGGGACTAGCGGGAGAGTATGAGCAGTTCTTC	CASTAYQGLAGEYEQFF
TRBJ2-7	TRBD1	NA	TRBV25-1	TGTGCCAGCAGTGACCGGGACAGTGACTACGAGCAGTACTTC	CASSDRDSDYEQYF
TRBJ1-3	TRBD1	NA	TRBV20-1	TGCAGTGCTAGAGATGGGGACAGCGCAGGAAACACCATATATTTT	CSARDGDSAGNTIYF
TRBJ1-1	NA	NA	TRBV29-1	TGCAGCGTCTTTCCTAGCGGAAACACTGAAGCTTTCTTT	CSVFPSGNTEAFF
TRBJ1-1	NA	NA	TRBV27	TGTGCCAGCAGCCAGGGGATTGATTTCTTCATGAACACTGAAGCTTTCTTT	CASSQGIDFFMNTEAFF
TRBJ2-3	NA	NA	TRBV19	TGTGCCAGTAAAGACAGGATCCGCACAGATACGCAGTATTTT	CASKDRIRTDTQYF
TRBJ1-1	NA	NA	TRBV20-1	TGCAGTGTTTCCGGACAGGAAGCTTTCTTT	CSVSGQEAFF
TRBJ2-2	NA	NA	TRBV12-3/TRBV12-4	TGTGCCAGCAGTGTCCGTAACACCGGGGAGCTGTTTTTT	CASSVRNTGELFF
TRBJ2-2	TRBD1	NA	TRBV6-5	TGTGCCAGCAGGCTGACAGGGGGCAACACCGGGGAGCTGTTTTTT	CASRLTGGNTGELFF
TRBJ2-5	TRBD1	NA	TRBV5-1	TGCGCCAGCAGCTTGGGGGACAGGGTCCAAGAGACCCAGTACTTC	CASSLGDRVQETQYF
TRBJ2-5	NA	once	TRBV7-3	TGTGCCAGCAGCTTATCGGTGGAGACCCAGTACTTC	CASSLSVETQYF
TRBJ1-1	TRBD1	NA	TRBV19	TGTGCCAGTAGTATACGACCCAGGGGGCTGAACACTGAAGCTTTCTTT	CASSIRPRGLNTEAFF
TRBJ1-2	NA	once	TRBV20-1	TGCAGTGCTATGGGCACCGTCTATGGCTACACCTTC	CSAMGTVYGYTF
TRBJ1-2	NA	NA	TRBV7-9	TGTGCCAGCAGCTTATCTGAAAACTATGGCTACACCTTC	CASSLSENYGYTF
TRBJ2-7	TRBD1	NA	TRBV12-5	TGTGCTAGTGGTTTTGGACAGGGTGGGTACGAGCAGTACTTC	CASGFGQGGYEQYF
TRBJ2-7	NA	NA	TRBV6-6	TGTGCCAGCAGTTACCCCGCAGGGGCACCGGTCGAGCAGTACTTC	CASSYPAGAPVEQYF
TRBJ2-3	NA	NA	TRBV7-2	TGTGCCAGCAGCTCCTCGAGGGGTACAGATACGCAGTATTTT	CASSSSRGTDTQYF
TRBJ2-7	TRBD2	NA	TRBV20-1	TGCAGTGCTAGGCCACCAAATAGCGGGACCTCCTACGAGCAGTACTTC	CSARPPNSGTSYEQYF
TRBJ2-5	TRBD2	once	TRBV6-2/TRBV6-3	TGTGCCAGCAGATTAGCGGGGGGGCCTGAGACCCAGTACTTC	CASRLAGGPETQYF
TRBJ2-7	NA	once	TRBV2	TGTGCCAGCAGTTTGGACAGCGGCTACGAGCAGTACTTC	CASSLDSGYEQYF
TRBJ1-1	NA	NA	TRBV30	TGTGCCTGGAGTTTCAGGAACACTGAAGCTTTCTTT	CAWSFRNTEAFF
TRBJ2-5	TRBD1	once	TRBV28	TGTGCCAGCGCCCCGGGACAGGGACAAGAGACCCAGTACTTC	CASAPGQGQETQYF
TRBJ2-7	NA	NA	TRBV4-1	TGCGCCAGCAGCCAAGATGAGGCCTCCTACGAGCAGTACTTC	CASSQDEASYEQYF